The source of this TCR beta chain is a study of CD8 T cells in ankylosing spondylitis. Study-level points and caveats: Those disease-linked clones were CD8+; they were also relatively rare in peripheral blood. Enrichment of disease-linked clones was reportedly significant in matched ankylosing spondylitis synovial fluid. There was a TCR beta motif, made of fewer than 10 highly homologous variants, that appeared characteristic of ankylosing spondylitis blood. Earlier work had already found some motif variants in reactive arthritis synovial fluid and blood.

Turning to this clonotype: Its cognate antigen is unknown.

Trimming cost V 5 bases and J 5 bases, with 18 bases left between them. Germline-derived CDR1 and CDR2 are SGHTA and FQGTGA. CDR3 length equals 15 residues. Generation of TCR beta libraries employed quantitative 5'-RACE incorporating molecular barcodes. TCRdb redid the calling of the 5' RACE reads with MiXCR, one entry per CDR3 protein. Among 390,000 or so distinct CDR3 sequences, more than 20% were seen once, and the ten largest hold around 17%. J is TRBJ1-1 and V is TRBV7-3, with no clear D. The sequenced sample consisted of blood, either unsorted or a sorted T cell fraction (not recorded which). The TCR was taken from a male donor with ankylosing spondylitis. This CDR3 is CASSDLSLGYTEAFF. The CDR3 DNA is TGTGCCAGCAGCGATCTCTCTCTAGGCTATACTGAAGCTTTCTTT.